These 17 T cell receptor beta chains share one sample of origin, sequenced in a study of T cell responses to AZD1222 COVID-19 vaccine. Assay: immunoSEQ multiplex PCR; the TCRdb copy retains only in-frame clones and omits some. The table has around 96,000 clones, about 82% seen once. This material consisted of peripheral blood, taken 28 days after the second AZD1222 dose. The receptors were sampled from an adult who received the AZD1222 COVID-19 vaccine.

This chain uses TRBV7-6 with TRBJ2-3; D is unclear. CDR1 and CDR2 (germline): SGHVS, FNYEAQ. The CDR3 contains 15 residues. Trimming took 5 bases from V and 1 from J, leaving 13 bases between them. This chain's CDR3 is CASSRRADRTDTQYF. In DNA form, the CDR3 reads TGTGCCAGCAGCCGCCGGGCAGACCGCACAGATACGCAGTATTTT. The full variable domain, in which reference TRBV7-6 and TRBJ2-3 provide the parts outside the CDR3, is GAGVSQSPRYKVTKRGQDVALRCDPISGHVSLYWYRQALGQGPEFLTYFNYEAQQDKSGLPNDRFSAERPEGSISTLTIQRTEQRDSAMYRCASSRRADRTDTQYFGPGTRLTVL.

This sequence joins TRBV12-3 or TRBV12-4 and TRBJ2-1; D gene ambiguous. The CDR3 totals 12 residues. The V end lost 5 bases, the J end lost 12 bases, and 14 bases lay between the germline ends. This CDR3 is CASSLTTIGQFF. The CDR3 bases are TGTGCCAGCAGTCTTACTACAATTGGGCAGTTCTTC.

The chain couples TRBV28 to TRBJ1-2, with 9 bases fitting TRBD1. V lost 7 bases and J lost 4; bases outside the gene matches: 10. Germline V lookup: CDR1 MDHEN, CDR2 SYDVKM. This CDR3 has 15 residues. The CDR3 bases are TGTGCCAGCACTATCACCGGGACAGGGCCCTATGGCTACACCTTC. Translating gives CASTITGTGPYGYTF.

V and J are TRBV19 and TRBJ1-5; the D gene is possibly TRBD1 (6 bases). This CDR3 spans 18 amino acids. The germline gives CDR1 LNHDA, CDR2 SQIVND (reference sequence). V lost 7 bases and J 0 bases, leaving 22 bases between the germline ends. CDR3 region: CASTPAGRGRDSNQPQHF. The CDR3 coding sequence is TGTGCCAGTACCCCCGCCGGCAGGGGAAGGGATAGCAATCAGCCCCAGCATTTT.

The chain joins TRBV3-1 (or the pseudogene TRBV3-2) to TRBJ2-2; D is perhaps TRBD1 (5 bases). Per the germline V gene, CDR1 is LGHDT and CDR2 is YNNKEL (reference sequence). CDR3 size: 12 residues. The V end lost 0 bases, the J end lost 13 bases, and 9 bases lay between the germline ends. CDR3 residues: CASSQDRQGLFF. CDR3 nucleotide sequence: TGTGCCAGCAGCCAAGATCGCCAGGGGCTGTTTTTT.

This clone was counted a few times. The CDR3, as DNA: TGTGCCAGTAGTGTCGGGACCGAGACTATTCGCTACACCTTC. Its translation: CASSVGTETIRYTF. This rearrangement joins TRBV19 to TRBJ1-2; the D gene is possibly TRBD1 (5 bases). Between the trimmed V and J ends, which lost 5 bases and 9 bases, there was a span of 19 bases. CDR3 length equals 14 residues. Germline V lookup: CDR1 LNHDA, CDR2 SQIVND (reference sequence).

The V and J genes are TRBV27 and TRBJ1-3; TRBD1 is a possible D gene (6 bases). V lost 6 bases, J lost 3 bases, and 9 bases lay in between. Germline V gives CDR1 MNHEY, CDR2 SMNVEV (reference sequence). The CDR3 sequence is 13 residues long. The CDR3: CASRKTGGNTIYF. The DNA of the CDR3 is TGTGCCAGCAGGAAGACAGGTGGAAACACCATATATTTT.

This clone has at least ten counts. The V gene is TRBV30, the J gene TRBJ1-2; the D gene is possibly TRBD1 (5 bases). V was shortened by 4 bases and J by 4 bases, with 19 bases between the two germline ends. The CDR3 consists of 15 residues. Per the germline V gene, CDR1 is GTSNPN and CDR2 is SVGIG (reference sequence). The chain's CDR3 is CAWTGGTGATYGYTF. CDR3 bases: TGTGCCTGGACCGGGGGTACGGGAGCGACCTATGGCTACACCTTC.

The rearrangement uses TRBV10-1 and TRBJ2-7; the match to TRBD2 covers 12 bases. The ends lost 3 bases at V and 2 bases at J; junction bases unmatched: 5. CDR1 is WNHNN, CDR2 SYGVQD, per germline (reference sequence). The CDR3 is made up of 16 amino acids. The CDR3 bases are TGCGCCAGCAGTGAAGGGACTAGCGGGTCGGCCTACGAGCAGTACTTC. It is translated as CASSEGTSGSAYEQYF.

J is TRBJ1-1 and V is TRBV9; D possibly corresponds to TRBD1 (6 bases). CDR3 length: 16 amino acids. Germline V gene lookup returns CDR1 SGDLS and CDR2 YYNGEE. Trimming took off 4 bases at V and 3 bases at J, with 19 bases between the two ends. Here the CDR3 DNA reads TGTGCCAGCAGCCGGGGGGCCGCCGCCTGGGACACTGAAGCTTTCTTT. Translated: CASSRGAAAWDTEAFF.

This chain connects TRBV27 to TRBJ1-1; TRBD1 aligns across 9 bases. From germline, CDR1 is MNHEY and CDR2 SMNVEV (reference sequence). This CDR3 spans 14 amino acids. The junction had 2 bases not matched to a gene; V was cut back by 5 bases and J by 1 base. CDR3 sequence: CASSPDRGNTEAFF. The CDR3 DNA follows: TGTGCCAGCAGTCCGGACAGGGGGAACACTGAAGCTTTCTTT.

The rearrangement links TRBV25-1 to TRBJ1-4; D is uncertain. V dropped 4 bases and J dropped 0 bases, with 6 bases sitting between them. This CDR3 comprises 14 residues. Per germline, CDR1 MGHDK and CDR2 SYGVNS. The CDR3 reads CASSVPSTNEKLFF. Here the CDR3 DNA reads TGTGCCAGCAGTGTGCCCTCAACTAATGAAAAACTGTTTTTT.

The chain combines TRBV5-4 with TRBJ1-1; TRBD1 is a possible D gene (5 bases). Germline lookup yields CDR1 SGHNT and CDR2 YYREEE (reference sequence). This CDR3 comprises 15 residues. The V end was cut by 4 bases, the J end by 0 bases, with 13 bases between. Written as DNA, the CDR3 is TGTGCCAGCAGCCCGGTGGGGCGCATGAACACTGAAGCTTTCTTT. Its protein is CASSPVGRMNTEAFF.

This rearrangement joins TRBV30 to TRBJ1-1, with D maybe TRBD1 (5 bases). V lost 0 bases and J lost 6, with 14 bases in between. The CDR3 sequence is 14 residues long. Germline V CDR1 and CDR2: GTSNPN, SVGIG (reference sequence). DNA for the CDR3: TGTGCCTGGAGTGTTAAGGGGATGATTGCTGAAGCTTTCTTT. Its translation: CAWSVKGMIAEAFF. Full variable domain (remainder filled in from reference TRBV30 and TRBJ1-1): SQTIHQWPATLVQPVGSPLSLECTVEGTSNPNLYWYRQAAGRGLQLLFYSVGIGQISSEVPQNLSASRPQDRQFILSSKKLLLSDSGFYLCAWSVKGMIAEAFFGQGTRLTVV.

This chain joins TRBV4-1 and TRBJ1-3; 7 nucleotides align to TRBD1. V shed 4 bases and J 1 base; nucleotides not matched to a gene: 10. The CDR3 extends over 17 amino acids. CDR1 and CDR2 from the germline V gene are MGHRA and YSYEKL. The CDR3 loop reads CASSPVSGTASGNTIYF. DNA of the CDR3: TGCGCCAGCAGCCCTGTCTCCGGGACAGCTTCTGGAAACACCATATATTTT.

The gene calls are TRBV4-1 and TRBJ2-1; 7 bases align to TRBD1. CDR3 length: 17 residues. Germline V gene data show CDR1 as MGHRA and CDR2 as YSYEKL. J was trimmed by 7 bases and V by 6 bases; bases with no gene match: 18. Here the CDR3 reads CASSHDGQAAIMNEQFF. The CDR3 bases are TGCGCCAGCAGTCATGACGGACAGGCGGCTATCATGAATGAGCAGTTCTTC.

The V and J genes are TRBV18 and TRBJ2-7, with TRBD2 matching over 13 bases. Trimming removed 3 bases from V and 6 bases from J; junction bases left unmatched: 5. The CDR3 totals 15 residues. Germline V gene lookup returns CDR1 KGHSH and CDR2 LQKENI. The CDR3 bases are TGTGCCAGCTCACCCTGGACTAGCGGGAGTCGCGAGCAGTACTTC. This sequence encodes CASSPWTSGSREQYF.